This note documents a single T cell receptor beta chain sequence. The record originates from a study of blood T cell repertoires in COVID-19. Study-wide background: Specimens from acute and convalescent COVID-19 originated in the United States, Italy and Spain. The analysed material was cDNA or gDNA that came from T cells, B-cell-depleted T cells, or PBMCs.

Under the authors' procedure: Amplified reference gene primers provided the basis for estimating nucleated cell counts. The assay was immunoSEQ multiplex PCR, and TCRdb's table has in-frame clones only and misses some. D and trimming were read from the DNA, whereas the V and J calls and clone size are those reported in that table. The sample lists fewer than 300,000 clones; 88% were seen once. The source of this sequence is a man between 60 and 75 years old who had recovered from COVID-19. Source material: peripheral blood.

The CDR3 bases are TGCGCCAGCAGCTTGTCTCGCGGGGGGGTTAGCAATGAGCAGTTCTTC. It yields the protein CASSLSRGGVSNEQFF. The chain couples TRBV5-1 to TRBJ2-1, with 9 bases fitting TRBD2. Germline V gene data show CDR1 as SGHRS and CDR2 as YFSETQ. Trimming at V came to 1 base and at J to 6 bases, leaving 8 bases not matched to a gene. CDR3 size: 16 residues.